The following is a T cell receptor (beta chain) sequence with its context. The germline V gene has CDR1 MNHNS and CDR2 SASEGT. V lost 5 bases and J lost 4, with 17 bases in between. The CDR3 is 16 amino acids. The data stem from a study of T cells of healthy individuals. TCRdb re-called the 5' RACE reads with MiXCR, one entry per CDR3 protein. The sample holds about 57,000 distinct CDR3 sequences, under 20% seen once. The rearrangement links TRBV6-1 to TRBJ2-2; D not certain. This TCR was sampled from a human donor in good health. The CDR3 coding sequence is TGTGCCAGCAGTTCCATCCCCTCGGTAGTCACCGGGGAGCTGTTTTTT. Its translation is CASSSIPSVVTGELFF.